These 24 T cell receptor beta chains were all obtained from the same sample, sequenced in a study of shared clonotypes between healthy human individuals. Generated by immunoSEQ multiplex PCR, the TCRdb table keeps only in-frame clones and is missing some. The profile shows 1,100,000 or so clones, around 78% of them singletons. The sample comprised memory CD4+ T cells from PBMCs. Regarding subset: CD45RA-negative fraction. The origin of the receptors is a young man in good health. Some clones in this sample may be carry-over from other donors' samples.

This sequence joins TRBV5-1 and TRBJ2-7, with 8 bases fitting TRBD2. Germline V CDR1 and CDR2: SGHRS, YFSETQ. The CDR3 spans 14 residues. The J segment lost 3 bases and the V segment lost 4 bases, leaving 6 bases of the junction unmatched. The CDR3 region has the DNA TGCGCCAGCAGCATAATTAGCGGGAACTACGAGCAGTACTTC. The encoded protein is CASSIISGNYEQYF.

The chain is built from TRBV18 and TRBJ1-5, with D tentatively TRBD1 (6 bases). CDR1 is KGHSH, CDR2 LQKENI, per germline. Trimming took off 3 bases at V and 4 bases at J, with 13 bases between the two ends. The CDR3 totals 15 residues. The CDR3 nucleotides are TGTGCCAGCTCACCTAATACACAGGGAAATCAGCCCCAGCATTTT. Protein product: CASSPNTQGNQPQHF.

This clone appeared a few times. The V call is TRBV5-1, the J call TRBJ2-2; D not resolved. The CDR3 extends over 13 amino acids. CDR1 and CDR2 (germline): SGHRS, YFSETQ. Between the trimmed V and J ends, which lost 4 bases and 6 bases, there was a span of 10 bases. The CDR3 loop is CASSPRVAGELFF. CDR3 DNA sequence: TGCGCCAGCAGCCCGCGAGTGGCCGGGGAGCTGTTTTTT.

The V gene is TRBV30, the J gene TRBJ1-2; D perhaps matches TRBD1 (6 bases). The V gene's germline CDR1 is GTSNPN and CDR2 SVGIG (reference sequence). There are 16 residues in the CDR3. Trimming shortened V by 2 bases and J by 2 bases, and 18 bases separated the two germline ends. The CDR3 sequence: CAWSRVGRQANYGYTF. The CDR3, as DNA: TGTGCCTGGAGTCGAGTGGGGCGACAGGCGAACTATGGCTACACCTTC.

In regard to this clone: The identical CDR3 is also encoded by other nucleotide sequences in the sample. This chain uses TRBV5-1 with TRBJ1-1; D possibly corresponds to TRBD1 (5 bases). There are 14 residues in the CDR3. The V and J ends lost 3 bases and 1 base respectively, with 10 bases between them. The germline V gene encodes CDR1 SGHRS and CDR2 YFSETQ. The CDR3 region is CASSWGTGNTEAFF. In DNA form, the CDR3 reads TGCGCCAGCAGCTGGGGGACGGGGAACACTGAAGCTTTCTTT.

To note about this clone: This may arise from a read error, as a much more abundant clone is one base away. This same CDR3 is encoded by further DNA sequences in the sample. The chain is built from TRBV7-9 and TRBJ2-1; 14 nucleotides line up with TRBD2. V dropped 5 bases and J dropped 6; count of bases not matched to a gene: 3. This CDR3 spans 15 amino acids. CDR1 is SEHNR, CDR2 FQNEAQ, per germline (reference sequence). CDR3 sequence reads: CASSQTSGRANEQFF. CDR3 nucleotides: TGTGCCAGCAGCCAGACTAGCGGGAGGGCCAATGAGCAGTTCTTC.

J is TRBJ2-5 and V is TRBV5-1; D not certain. This CDR3 region has 13 residues. The germline CDR1 and CDR2 sequences are SGHRS and YFSETQ. V was trimmed by 4 bases and J by 4 bases, leaving 11 bases between them. CDR3 DNA: TGCGCCAGCAGCGCTGGGTTCACAGAGACCCAGTACTTC. Amino acids: CASSAGFTETQYF.

To note about this clone: Other nucleotide sequences in the sample specify the same CDR3. The chain recombines TRBV27 with TRBJ1-1, with D tentatively TRBD1 (6 bases). CDR3 length: 13 amino acids. Trimming stripped 2 bases from V and 5 bases from J, with 9 bases between. Germline CDR1 and CDR2: MNHEY and SMNVEV (reference sequence). The CDR3 DNA reads TGTGCCAGCAGTTTAAGGAGGGGGACTGAAGCTTTCTTT. Amino acid sequence: CASSLRRGTEAFF.

This chain connects TRBV7-9 to TRBJ1-2; tentatively, D is TRBD1 (6 bases). CDR1 is SEHNR and CDR2 is FQNEAQ in the germline V gene (reference sequence). Trimming cost V 6 bases and J 7 bases, with 21 bases left between them. The CDR3 is 15 residues long. This CDR3 reads CASSNADRRRSGYTF. The CDR3 region has the DNA TGTGCCAGCAGTAACGCCGACAGGAGGCGAAGTGGCTACACCTTC.

This clone was detected only a few times. The chain uses TRBV5-1 and TRBJ2-2; 8 bases fit TRBD1. Trimming removed 1 base from V and 5 bases from J; junction bases left unmatched: 10. The V gene's germline CDR1 is SGHRS and CDR2 YFSETQ. This CDR3 region has 17 residues. DNA for the CDR3: TGCGCCAGCAGCTTGCAGGGGGCGGGAACTGATACCGGGGAGCTGTTTTTT. This encodes CASSLQGAGTDTGELFF.

This clone was seen only a few times. This sequence joins TRBV5-4 and TRBJ2-2; D is unresolved. With 5 bases removed from V and 2 bases from J, the gap between germline ends came to 10 bases. Germline V lookup: CDR1 SGHNT, CDR2 YYREEE (reference sequence). The CDR3 has 14 amino acids. CDR3 residues: CASSFSSNTGELFF. In DNA, the CDR3 is TGTGCCAGCAGTTTTAGCAGTAACACCGGGGAGCTGTTTTTT.

This clone appeared once. The chain uses TRBV9 and TRBJ2-1; either TRBD1 or TRBD2 may supply D (5 bases each). Germline assignment: CDR1 SGDLS and CDR2 YYNGEE. The CDR3 is 17 amino acids. V lost 0 bases and J 4 bases, leaving 17 bases between the germline ends. CDR3 DNA sequence: TGTGCCAGCAGCGTAGGGGGGTTGATGGGGCTGTACAATGAGCAGTTCTTC. It yields the protein CASSVGGLMGLYNEQFF.

The chain has TRBV5-1 and TRBJ2-7; no reliable D call. Per germline, CDR1 SGHRS and CDR2 YFSETQ. V lost 4 bases to trimming and J lost 2 bases, with 10 bases between them. The CDR3 runs to 13 residues. CDR3 coding DNA: TGCGCCAGCAGCACCCTACAAGCCTACGAGCAGTACTTC. Its protein product is CASSTLQAYEQYF.

The rearrangement joins TRBV9 to TRBJ2-1, with D perhaps being TRBD1 or TRBD2 (5 bases each). This CDR3 region has 17 residues. V lost 0 bases to trimming and J lost 5 bases, with 18 bases between them. CDR1 is SGDLS, CDR2 YYNGEE, per germline. CDR3 DNA: TGTGCCAGCAGCGTAGTGGTGGGACCGAACCTTAACAATGAGCAGTTCTTC. Protein sequence: CASSVVVGPNLNNEQFF.

Worth noting for this clone: Other nucleotide sequences in the sample specify the same CDR3. The rearrangement links TRBV6-5 to TRBJ1-2, with a tentative D call TRBD1 (6 bases). The CDR3 spans 14 residues. V shed 0 bases and J shed 7 bases, with 12 bases lying between them. The germline CDR1 and CDR2 sequences are MNHEY and SVGAGI. CDR3 sequence: CASSYSRGDGGYTF. DNA of the CDR3: TGTGCCAGCAGTTACTCGAGGGGGGATGGTGGCTACACCTTC.

The chain couples TRBV5-1 to TRBJ2-3; TRBD2 matches at 10 bases. The CDR3 loop spans 18 amino acids. The trim removed 0 bases at V and 2 bases at J, leaving 9 bases unmatched. Per the germline V gene, CDR1 is SGHRS and CDR2 is YFSETQ. CDR3 residues: CASSLGGLAGGHTDTQYF. The CDR3 nucleotides read TGCGCCAGCAGCTTGGGGGGATTAGCGGGAGGACACACAGATACGCAGTATTTT.

The rearrangement joins TRBV7-2 to TRBJ2-5; either TRBD1 or TRBD2 may supply D (6 bases each). The V gene lost 5 bases and the J gene lost 5 bases, with 21 bases spanning the gap. CDR3 length: 16 residues. The V gene's germline CDR1 is SGHTA and CDR2 FQGNSA. In nucleotides, the CDR3 is TGTGCCAGCAGCCCGGGACACGACTGGGCGGGGGAGACCCAGTACTTC. This sequence encodes CASSPGHDWAGETQYF.

The chain uses TRBV27 and TRBJ2-6; D not certain. Germline CDR1 and CDR2: MNHEY and SMNVEV (reference sequence). Trimming cost V 1 base and J 0 bases, with 1 base left between them. CDR3 size: 14 residues. In DNA form, the CDR3 reads TGTGCCAGCAGTTTATTCTCTGGGGCCAACGTCCTGACTTTC. Translating gives CASSLFSGANVLTF.

The chain has TRBV6-6 and TRBJ1-5; D perhaps matches TRBD1 (6 bases). Germline V gene sequence: CDR1 MNHNY, CDR2 SVGAGI (reference sequence). V lost 3 bases and J 4 bases, leaving 10 bases between the germline ends. The CDR3 runs to 14 residues. The CDR3 sequence is CASSYRQGNQPQHF. The DNA of the CDR3 is TGTGCCAGCAGTTATCGGCAGGGGAATCAGCCCCAGCATTTT.

In nucleotides, the CDR3 is TGTGCCAGCGCCGAGGCGGTACAGACCACCGGGGAGCTGTTTTTT. Its protein is CASAEAVQTTGELFF. The chain has TRBV5-8 and TRBJ2-2; the D is unclear. The CDR3 runs to 15 residues. The V and J ends lost 7 bases and 4 bases respectively, with 17 bases between them. Per the germline V gene, CDR1 is SGHTS and CDR2 is YDEGEE.

The table lists this clone with a few counts. The V and J genes are TRBV4-3 and TRBJ1-2; no clear D. V lost 3 bases, J lost 8 bases, and 16 bases lay in between. The CDR3 extends over 14 amino acids. CDR1 and CDR2 (germline): LGHNA, YSLEER. The CDR3, as DNA: TGCGCCAGCAGCCAGGACTTTCGATCGGGCGGCTACACCTTC. Its protein is CASSQDFRSGGYTF.

This clone is a singleton in its sample. The CDR3 DNA reads as TGTGCCAGCTCACAAGCCCTGACAGGGACGGGAAACACCATATATTTT. Translating it yields CASSQALTGTGNTIYF. The rearrangement joins TRBV18 to TRBJ1-3; 7 nucleotides match TRBD1. The V gene's germline CDR1 is KGHSH and CDR2 LQKENI. This CDR3 is built from 16 residues. The junction had 10 bases not matched to a gene; V was cut back by 4 bases and J by 4 bases. The full variable domain, with the rest looked up from reference TRBV18 and TRBJ1-3, is NAGVMQNPRHLVRRRGQEARLRCSPMKGHSHVYWYRQLPEEGLKFMVYLQKENIIDESGMPKERFSAEFPKEGPSILRIQQVVRGDSAAYFCASSQALTGTGNTIYFGEGSWLTVV.

The chain has TRBV27 and TRBJ2-7, with D tentatively TRBD1 or TRBD2 (6 bases each). The CDR3 is made up of 15 amino acids. Trimming shortened V by 6 bases and J by 3 bases, and 18 bases separated the two germline ends. Looked up from germline, CDR1 is MNHEY and CDR2 is SMNVEV (reference sequence). The DNA of the CDR3 is TGTGCCAGCAGAATTAGGCGGGACATGATCTACGAGCAGTACTTC. Amino acid sequence: CASRIRRDMIYEQYF.

The chain uses TRBV5-4 and TRBJ2-7, with D maybe TRBD1 (6 bases). In germline, CDR1 is SGHNT, CDR2 YYREEE (reference sequence). V lost 4 bases and J 8 bases, leaving 13 bases between the germline ends. This CDR3 spans 12 amino acids. Here the CDR3 DNA reads TGTGCCAGCAGCCTTGAGACAGGACAGCAGTACTTC. Its translation is CASSLETGQQYF.